The 32 T cell receptor beta chains given below trace back to one sample, sequenced in a study of brain T cells in children with intractable seizures. The time point denotes: blood from clinic visit 5 months post-surgery; TSC patient then seizure free. Only in-frame clones appear in the TCRdb table, and some are missing; sequencing was by immunoSEQ multiplex PCR. This table holds 300,000 to 400,000 clones, about 93% found once. Specimen: peripheral blood, collected 5 to 6 months after surgery. The receptors stem from a boy in the first two years of life with tuberous sclerosis and intractable seizures.

The rearrangement links TRBV30 to TRBJ1-1; D may be TRBD1 (6 bases). Trimming pared 0 bases from V and 1 base from J, leaving 18 bases between. CDR3 length: 17 residues. Germline-derived CDR1 and CDR2 are GTSNPN and SVGIG (reference sequence). Here the CDR3 reads CAWSVIGGSRANTEAFF. The CDR3 region has the DNA TGTGCCTGGAGTGTGATCGGGGGCTCAAGGGCGAACACTGAAGCTTTCTTT.

The chain recombines TRBV2 with TRBJ2-5; 9 bases are a match to TRBD2. The CDR3 spans 14 residues. After removal of 2 bases from V and 3 bases from J, the junction contained 1 base not matched to a gene. Germline assignment: CDR1 SNHLY and CDR2 FYNNEI. CDR3 DNA sequence: TGTGCCAGCAGTGAATTAGCGGGAGAAGAGACCCAGTACTTC. Protein product: CASSELAGEETQYF.

The chain employs TRBV5-3 and TRBJ2-3; 8 bases align to TRBD2. TRBV5-3 is reported as an ORF; its role is uncertain. V was clipped by 0 bases and J by 4 bases; unmatched bases: 7. The CDR3 consists of 16 residues. The CDR3, as DNA: TGTGCCAGAAGCTTGGTCCTAGCGGGCCAGGCAGATACGCAGTATTTT. It yields the protein CARSLVLAGQADTQYF.

This clone was seen more than once but under ten times. The J gene is TRBJ1-2, the V gene TRBV15; 7 nucleotides line up with TRBD1. The CDR3 totals 13 residues. The ends lost 3 bases at V and 8 bases at J; junction bases unmatched: 6. Germline CDR1 and CDR2: LNHNV and YYDKDF (reference sequence). CDR3 protein: CATSRITGVGYTF. For the CDR3, the DNA is TGTGCCACCAGCAGGATCACAGGGGTCGGCTACACCTTC.

The chain combines TRBV13 with TRBJ1-2; the D gene is possibly TRBD1 (5 bases). Between the trimmed V and J ends, which lost 6 bases and 4 bases, there was a span of 15 bases. CDR3 length: 14 residues. Looked up from germline, CDR1 is PRHDT and CDR2 is FYEKMQ (reference sequence). The CDR3 DNA reads as TGTGCCAGCAGGAAGGCCGGGGGTAGCTATGGCTACACCTTC. It translates to CASRKAGGSYGYTF. The complete variable domain, with remaining parts taken from reference TRBV13 and TRBJ1-2, reads AAGVIQSPRHLIKEKRETATLKCYPIPRHDTVYWYQQGPGQDPQFLISFYEKMQSDKGSIPDRFSAQQFSDYHSELNMSSLELGDSALYFCASRKAGGSYGYTFGSGTRLTVV.

The V and J genes are TRBV5-5 and TRBJ2-6, with D unclear. Germline V CDR1 and CDR2: SGHKS, YYEKEE (reference sequence). The CDR3 sequence is 14 residues long. V was shortened by 4 bases and J by 0 bases, with 5 bases between the two germline ends. The CDR3: CASSRISGANVLTF. The CDR3 DNA reads as TGTGCCAGCAGCCGGATCTCTGGGGCCAACGTCCTGACTTTC. Using reference TRBV5-5 and TRBJ2-6 for the parts outside the CDR3, the full variable domain is DAGVTQSPTHLIKTRGQQVTLRCSPISGHKSVSWYQQVLGQGPQFIFQYYEKEERGRGNFPDRFSARQFPNYSSELNVNALLLGDSALYLCASSRISGANVLTFGAGSRLTVL.

The chain is built from TRBV29-1 and TRBJ1-2; possibly TRBD1 for D (5 bases). The length of the CDR3 is 14 residues. The V end was cut by 0 bases, the J end by 0 bases, with 8 bases between. CDR1 SQVTM and CDR2 ANQGSEA come from the germline V gene. In DNA, the CDR3 is TGCAGCGTTGAAGAACAGGCACCTAACTATGGCTACACCTTC. This encodes CSVEEQAPNYGYTF.

V and J are TRBV11-2 and TRBJ1-5, with D possibly TRBD1 on 5 matching bases. The CDR3 length is 15 residues. Between the trimmed V and J ends, which lost 4 bases and 2 bases, there was a span of 12 bases. The V gene's germline CDR1 is SGHAT and CDR2 FQNNGV. In DNA form, the CDR3 reads TGTGCCAGCAGCTCCTTCACGGGGGGCAATCAGCCCCAGCATTTT. This gives the protein CASSSFTGGNQPQHF.

As to this clone: Other DNA sequences in the same sample also yield this CDR3. V and J are TRBV7-9 and TRBJ2-1; 10 positions match TRBD2. V shed 5 bases, J shed 1 base, and the junction held 5 bases outside the gene matches. Germline values: CDR1 SEHNR, CDR2 FQNEAQ (reference sequence). The CDR3 runs 16 residues. CDR3 amino acids: CASSPASGSSYNEQFF. CDR3 bases: TGTGCCAGCAGCCCAGCTAGCGGGAGTTCCTACAATGAGCAGTTCTTC.

The chain uses TRBV6-5 and TRBJ1-1; no clear D gene. Germline lookup yields CDR1 MNHEY and CDR2 SVGAGI. Trimming took off 7 bases at V and 8 bases at J, with 14 bases between the two ends. The CDR3 is made up of 12 amino acids. CDR3 protein: CASNSPSGEAFF. The DNA of the CDR3 is TGTGCCAGCAACTCCCCGTCTGGAGAAGCTTTCTTT.

V and J are TRBV7-8 and TRBJ2-1, with 9 bases that match TRBD2. The CDR3 spans 15 residues. V dropped 6 bases and J dropped 7; count of bases not matched to a gene: 10. Germline V gene lookup returns CDR1 SGHVS and CDR2 FQNEAQ. This chain's CDR3 is CASRVSAGGLNEQFF. As DNA, the CDR3 is TGTGCCAGCAGGGTTTCAGCGGGAGGCTTGAATGAGCAGTTCTTC.

The chain employs TRBV3-1 (or the pseudogene TRBV3-2) and TRBJ1-2; a weak D match, TRBD1 (5 bases). The CDR3 extends over 16 amino acids. V was cut by 2 bases and J by 8 bases, with 21 bases left in between. Germline-derived CDR1 and CDR2 are LGHDT and YNNKEL (reference sequence). CDR3 nucleotides: TGTGCCAGCAGCCAACCGTCCGGATGGGGGATCGACGGCTACACCTTC. The encoded protein is CASSQPSGWGIDGYTF.

The genes are TRBV27 and TRBJ1-2; D gene uncertain. The CDR3 sequence is 13 residues long. Germline V gives CDR1 MNHEY, CDR2 SMNVEV (reference sequence). Trimming took 2 bases from V and 0 from J, leaving 4 bases between them. The CDR3 protein is CASSLNTNYGYTF. The CDR3 nucleotides are TGTGCCAGCAGTTTAAACACTAACTATGGCTACACCTTC.

Only a few counts were recorded for this clone. This chain connects TRBV5-4 to TRBJ2-2; D tentatively fits TRBD1 or TRBD2 (5 bases each). CDR1 and CDR2 from the germline V gene are SGHNT and YYREEE (reference sequence). The V and J ends lost 2 bases and 7 bases respectively, with 15 bases between them. The length of the CDR3 is 15 residues. CDR3 sequence reads: CASSFLPRGIGELFF. In DNA form, the CDR3 reads TGTGCCAGCAGCTTTCTCCCCCGGGGCATCGGGGAGCTGTTTTTT.

This clone was seen ten or more times. The chain recombines TRBV5-5 with TRBJ2-4; possibly TRBD2 for D (7 bases). CDR1 and CDR2 (germline): SGHKS, YYEKEE (reference sequence). This CDR3 has 14 amino acids. V gave up 0 bases and J gave up 8 bases, with 12 bases separating them. The CDR3 DNA follows: TGTGCCAGCAGCTTGGTGCAGGGGAGGGACATTCAGTACTTC. As protein: CASSLVQGRDIQYF.

The chain combines TRBV19 with TRBJ2-5; 11 bases map to TRBD2. V gave up 5 bases and J gave up 5 bases; unmatched junction bases: 7. CDR3 size: 15 residues. CDR1 is LNHDA and CDR2 is SQIVND in the germline V gene (reference sequence). In DNA, the CDR3 is TGTGCCAGTAGTCGGCTAGCGGGGGGTTCGGAGACCCAGTACTTC. It specifies CASSRLAGGSETQYF.

The sample holds one count of this clone. This chain uses TRBV7-8 with TRBJ2-1, with 8 nucleotides matching TRBD1. CDR1 SGHVS and CDR2 FQNEAQ come from the germline V gene. There are 15 residues in the CDR3. The junction had 8 bases not matched to a gene; V was cut back by 4 bases and J by 6 bases. Written as DNA, the CDR3 is TGTGCCAGCAGCTCTCCGGGACAGGTTACCAATGAGCAGTTCTTC. Translation: CASSSPGQVTNEQFF. The full variable domain, completed using reference TRBV7-8 and TRBJ2-1, is GAGVSQSPRYKVAKRGQDVALRCDPISGHVSLFWYQQALGQGPEFLTYFQNEAQLDKSGLPSDRFFAERPEGSVSTLKIQRTQQEDSAVYLCASSSPGQVTNEQFFGPGTRLTVL.

This rearrangement joins TRBV15 to TRBJ2-3; 7 nucleotides line up with TRBD1. Trimming took 3 bases from V and 3 from J; bases not matched to a gene: 6. The CDR3 runs 15 residues. CDR1 and CDR2 from the germline V gene are LNHNV and YYDKDF (reference sequence). CDR3 nucleotides: TGTGCCACCAGCAGCAGGGGGTCTCTTACAGATACGCAGTATTTT. Translated: CATSSRGSLTDTQYF.

This clone was observed a handful of times. The genes are TRBV12-3 or TRBV12-4 and TRBJ1-1, with D maybe TRBD1 (5 bases). Trimming removed 1 base at V and 12 bases at J, with 9 bases between. The CDR3 sequence is 11 residues long. Written as DNA, the CDR3 is TGTGCCAGCAGTTTAGGGGGGGGTCCTTTCTTT. This gives the protein CASSLGGGPFF.

V usage is TRBV5-1 and J usage is TRBJ2-4; weak D call: TRBD2 (7 bases). The germline V gene encodes CDR1 SGHRS and CDR2 YFSETQ. There are 17 residues in the CDR3. Trimming pared 4 bases from V and 4 bases from J, leaving 21 bases between. The CDR3 sequence: CASSALGGGVGKNIQYF. In DNA form, the CDR3 reads TGCGCCAGCAGCGCCCTGGGGGGGGGCGTTGGGAAAAACATTCAGTACTTC. Filled out from reference TRBV5-1 and TRBJ2-4, the complete variable domain reads KAGVTQTPRYLIKTRGQQVTLSCSPISGHRSVSWYQQTPGQGLQFLFEYFSETQRNKGNFPGRFSGRQFSNSRSEMNVSTLELGDSALYLCASSALGGGVGKNIQYFGAGTRLSVL.

The chain carries TRBV29-1 and TRBJ1-2; D gene unclear. This CDR3 has 14 residues. The germline V and J ends were trimmed by 2 bases and 2 bases, with 12 bases remaining between them. CDR1 is SQVTM and CDR2 is ANQGSEA in the germline V gene. The CDR3 is CSVELPGGNYGYTF. CDR3 nucleotides: TGCAGCGTTGAACTGCCCGGAGGGAACTATGGCTACACCTTC.

Written as DNA, the CDR3 is TGTGCCTGGGGCCCTTCCACTGGGGGCTACACCTTC. Translated: CAWGPSTGGYTF. The chain joins TRBV30 to TRBJ1-2; the D is unclear. Germline V gene sequence: CDR1 GTSNPN, CDR2 SVGIG (reference sequence). This CDR3 spans 12 amino acids. V shed 5 bases and J shed 8 bases, with 15 bases lying between them.

The sample holds one count of this clone. The chain uses TRBV5-5 and TRBJ2-7; 12 nucleotides align to TRBD1. The CDR3 consists of 15 residues. Trimming removed 4 bases from V and 2 bases from J; junction bases left unmatched: 4. The germline CDR1 and CDR2 sequences are SGHKS and YYEKEE (reference sequence). The chain's CDR3 is CASSGGQGAPYEQYF. The CDR3 DNA follows: TGTGCCAGCAGCGGGGGACAGGGGGCCCCCTACGAGCAGTACTTC.

The chain couples TRBV5-5 to TRBJ1-5; D is ambiguous. V shed 4 bases and J shed 7 bases, with 12 bases lying between them. CDR3 length: 13 residues. Germline V gives CDR1 SGHKS, CDR2 YYEKEE (reference sequence). CDR3 bases: TGTGCCAGCAGCCAGTCTCAGGAACAGCCCCAGCATTTT. The encoded protein is CASSQSQEQPQHF.

The rearrangement links TRBV5-8 to TRBJ1-4; D not certain. V was trimmed by 0 bases and J by 0 bases, leaving 9 bases between them. Germline lookup yields CDR1 SGHTS and CDR2 YDEGEE. The CDR3 spans 16 residues. CDR3 nucleotides: TGTGCCAGCAGCTTGGGGGTTGCAGCAACTAATGAAAAACTGTTTTTT. As protein: CASSLGVAATNEKLFF. The complete variable domain, with remaining parts taken from reference TRBV5-8 and TRBJ1-4, reads EAGVTQSPTHLIKTRGQQATLRCSPISGHTSVYWYQQALGLGLQFLLWYDEGEERNRGNFPPRFSGRQFPNYSSELNVNALELEDSALYLCASSLGVAATNEKLFFGSGTQLSVL.

The chain recombines TRBV6-1 with TRBJ1-2; D gene ambiguous. The V end was cut by 0 bases, the J end by 4 bases, with 3 bases between. Germline CDR1 reads MNHNS; CDR2 reads SASEGT. The CDR3 totals 12 residues. The CDR3 nucleotides are TGTGCCAGCAGTGAAGCGAGCTATGGCTACACCTTC. Translation gives CASSEASYGYTF.

V gene TRBV6-1 combines with J gene TRBJ2-5, with TRBD1 matching over 8 bases. V dropped 3 bases and J dropped 4; count of bases not matched to a gene: 4. This CDR3 region has 14 residues. Germline CDR1 is MNHNS and CDR2 is SASEGT. CDR3 nucleotides: TGTGCCAGCAGTGATCAGGGGGCTAGAGAGACCCAGTACTTC. Its protein is CASSDQGARETQYF.

The chain joins TRBV9 to TRBJ1-2, with D unresolved. In germline, CDR1 is SGDLS, CDR2 YYNGEE. Trimming pared 3 bases from V and 5 bases from J, leaving 5 bases between. This CDR3 is built from 11 residues. CDR3 bases: TGTGCCAGCAGCGGTACTTATGGCTACACCTTC. This sequence encodes CASSGTYGYTF.

J is TRBJ1-4 and V is TRBV27; maybe TRBD1 (5 bases). Between the trimmed V and J ends, which lost 3 bases and 7 bases, there was a span of 15 bases. CDR3 size: 15 residues. Per the germline V gene, CDR1 is MNHEY and CDR2 is SMNVEV (reference sequence). This CDR3 is CASSFSGSGFEKLFF. CDR3 nucleotide sequence: TGTGCCAGCAGTTTTTCGGGATCAGGGTTTGAAAAACTGTTTTTT.

The gene calls are TRBV5-4 and TRBJ1-4, with no clear D. Germline V gene data show CDR1 as SGHNT and CDR2 as YYREEE (reference sequence). The ends were cut back, 4 bases at V and 5 bases at J, with 3 bases in the middle. This CDR3 comprises 11 residues. This chain's CDR3 is CASSANEKLFF. CDR3 in DNA: TGTGCCAGCAGCGCGAATGAAAAACTGTTTTTT.

The chain couples TRBV30 to TRBJ2-1; TRBD1 aligns across 7 bases. After removal of 4 bases from V and 2 bases from J, the junction contained 8 bases not matched to a gene. The germline V gene has CDR1 GTSNPN and CDR2 SVGIG (reference sequence). The CDR3 runs to 15 residues. In DNA form, the CDR3 reads TGTGCCTGGATCGAGGGGGCGCGGGCCTACAATGAGCAGTTCTTC. Its translation: CAWIEGARAYNEQFF. Filled out from reference TRBV30 and TRBJ2-1, the complete variable domain reads SQTIHQWPATLVQPVGSPLSLECTVEGTSNPNLYWYRQAAGRGLQLLFYSVGIGQISSEVPQNLSASRPQDRQFILSSKKLLLSDSGFYLCAWIEGARAYNEQFFGPGTRLTVL.

The rearrangement uses TRBV19 and TRBJ2-1; no firm D call. Germline-derived CDR1 and CDR2 are LNHDA and SQIVND (reference sequence). There are 12 residues in the CDR3. V was cut by 8 bases and J by 7 bases, with 12 bases left in between. The CDR3 reads CASSLDLNEQFF. In nucleotides, the CDR3 is TGTGCCAGTTCCCTCGACTTGAATGAGCAGTTCTTC.